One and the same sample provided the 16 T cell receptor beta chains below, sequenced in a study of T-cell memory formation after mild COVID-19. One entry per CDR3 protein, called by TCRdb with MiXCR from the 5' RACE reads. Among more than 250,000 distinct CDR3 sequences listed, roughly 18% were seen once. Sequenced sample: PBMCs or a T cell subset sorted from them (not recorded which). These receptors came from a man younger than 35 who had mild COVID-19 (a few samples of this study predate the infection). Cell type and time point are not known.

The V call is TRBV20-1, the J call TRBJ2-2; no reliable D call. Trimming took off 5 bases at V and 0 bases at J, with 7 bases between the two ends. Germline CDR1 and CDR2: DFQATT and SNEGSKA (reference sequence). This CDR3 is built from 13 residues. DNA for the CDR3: TGCAGTGCTTGGACCACGAACACCGGGGAGCTGTTTTTT. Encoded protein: CSAWTTNTGELFF.

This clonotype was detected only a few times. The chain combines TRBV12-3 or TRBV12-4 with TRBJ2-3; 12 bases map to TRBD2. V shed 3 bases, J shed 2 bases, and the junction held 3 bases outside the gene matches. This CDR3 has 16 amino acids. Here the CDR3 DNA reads TGTGCCAGCAGTTTTCTAGCGGGGGGGCTCACAGATACGCAGTATTTT. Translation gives CASSFLAGGLTDTQYF.

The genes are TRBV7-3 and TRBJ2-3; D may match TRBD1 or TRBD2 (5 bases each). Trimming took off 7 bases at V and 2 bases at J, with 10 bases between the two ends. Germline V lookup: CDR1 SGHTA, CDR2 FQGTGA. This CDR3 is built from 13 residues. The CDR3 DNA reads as TGTGCCAGCACTTGGGGGAACACAGATACGCAGTATTTT. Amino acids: CASTWGNTDTQYF.

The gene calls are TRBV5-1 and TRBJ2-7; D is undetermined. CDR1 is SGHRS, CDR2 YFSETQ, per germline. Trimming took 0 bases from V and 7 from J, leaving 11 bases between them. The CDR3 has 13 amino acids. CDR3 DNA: TGCGCCAGCAGCTTGGCCGGCAAGAGGGAGCAGTACGTC. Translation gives CASSLAGKREQYV.

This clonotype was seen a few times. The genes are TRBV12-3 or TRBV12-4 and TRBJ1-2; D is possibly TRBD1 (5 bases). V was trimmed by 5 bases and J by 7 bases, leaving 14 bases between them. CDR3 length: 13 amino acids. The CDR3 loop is CASSPQEFRGYTF. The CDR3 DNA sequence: TGTGCCAGCAGTCCACAGGAGTTCCGTGGCTACACCTTC.

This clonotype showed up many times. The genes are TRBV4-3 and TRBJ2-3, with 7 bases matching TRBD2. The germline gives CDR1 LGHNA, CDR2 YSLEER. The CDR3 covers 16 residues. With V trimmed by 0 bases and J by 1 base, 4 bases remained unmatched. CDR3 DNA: TGCGCCAGCAGCCAAGAAAGCGGGGCCCGCACAGATACGCAGTATTTT. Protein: CASSQESGARTDTQYF.

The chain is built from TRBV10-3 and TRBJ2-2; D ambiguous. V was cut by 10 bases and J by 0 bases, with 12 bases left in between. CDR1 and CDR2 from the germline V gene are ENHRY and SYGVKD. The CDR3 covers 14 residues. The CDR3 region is CATLLSANTGELFF. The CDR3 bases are TGTGCCACCCTTTTATCGGCGAACACCGGGGAGCTGTTTTTT.

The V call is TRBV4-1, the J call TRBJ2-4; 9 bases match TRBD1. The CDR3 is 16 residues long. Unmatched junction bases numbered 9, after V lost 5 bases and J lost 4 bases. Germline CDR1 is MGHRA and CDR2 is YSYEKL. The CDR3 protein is CASSYRGDRAKNIQYF. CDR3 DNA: TGCGCCAGCAGCTACCGGGGGGACAGGGCTAAAAACATTCAGTACTTC.

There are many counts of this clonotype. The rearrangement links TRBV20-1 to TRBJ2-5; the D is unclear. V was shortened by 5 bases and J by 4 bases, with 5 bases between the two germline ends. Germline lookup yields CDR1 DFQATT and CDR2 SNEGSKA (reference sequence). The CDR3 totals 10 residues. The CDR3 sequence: CSAWRETQYF. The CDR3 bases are TGCAGTGCTTGGCGAGAGACCCAGTACTTC.

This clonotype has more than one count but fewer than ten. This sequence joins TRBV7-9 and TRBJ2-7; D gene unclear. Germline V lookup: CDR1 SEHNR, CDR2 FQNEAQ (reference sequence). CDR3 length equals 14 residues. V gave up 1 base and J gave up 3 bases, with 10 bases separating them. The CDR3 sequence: CASSLEGEDYEQYF. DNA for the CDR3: TGTGCCAGCAGCTTAGAAGGTGAGGACTACGAGCAGTACTTC.

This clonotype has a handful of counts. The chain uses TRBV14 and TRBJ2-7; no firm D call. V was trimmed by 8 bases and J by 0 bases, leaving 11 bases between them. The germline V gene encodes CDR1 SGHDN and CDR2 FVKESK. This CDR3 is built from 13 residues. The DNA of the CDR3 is TGTGCCAGCTCGATTACCAGCTCCTACGAGCAGTACTTC. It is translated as CASSITSSYEQYF. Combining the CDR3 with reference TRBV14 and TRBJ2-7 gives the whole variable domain EAGVTQFPSHSVIEKGQTVTLRCDPISGHDNLYWYRRVMGKEIKFLLHFVKESKQDESGMPNNRFLAERTGGTYSTLKVQPAELEDSGVYFCASSITSSYEQYFGPGTRLTVT.

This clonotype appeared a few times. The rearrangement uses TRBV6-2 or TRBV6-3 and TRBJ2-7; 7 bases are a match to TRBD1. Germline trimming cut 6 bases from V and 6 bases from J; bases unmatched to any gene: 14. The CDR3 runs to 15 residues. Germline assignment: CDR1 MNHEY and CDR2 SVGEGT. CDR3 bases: TGTGCCAGCAGATTGACCGGGACAGCTCTTCTCGAGCAGTACTTC. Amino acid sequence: CASRLTGTALLEQYF.

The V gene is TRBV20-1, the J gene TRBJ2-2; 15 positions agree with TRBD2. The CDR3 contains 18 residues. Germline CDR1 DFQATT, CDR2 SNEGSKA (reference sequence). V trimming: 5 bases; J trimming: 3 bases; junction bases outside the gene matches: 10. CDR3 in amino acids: CSAFPWGTSGGYTGELFF. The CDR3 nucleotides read TGCAGTGCTTTCCCATGGGGGACTAGCGGGGGGTACACCGGGGAGCTGTTTTTT.

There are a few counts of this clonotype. The CDR3 DNA sequence: TGTGCCAGCAGTACCACGTGGACCGGGGAGCTGTTTTTT. Amino acid sequence: CASSTTWTGELFF. The chain has TRBV27 and TRBJ2-2; unclear D gene. V lost 5 bases to trimming and J lost 5 bases, with 9 bases between them. Germline CDR1 is MNHEY and CDR2 is SMNVEV (reference sequence). The CDR3 is made up of 13 amino acids.

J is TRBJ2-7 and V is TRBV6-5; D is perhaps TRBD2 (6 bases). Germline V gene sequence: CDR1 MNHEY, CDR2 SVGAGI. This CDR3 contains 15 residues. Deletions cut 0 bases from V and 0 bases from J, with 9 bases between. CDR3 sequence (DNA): TGTGCCAGCAGTTACTCGACCGGGAGCTCCTACGAGCAGTACTTC. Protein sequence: CASSYSTGSSYEQYF.

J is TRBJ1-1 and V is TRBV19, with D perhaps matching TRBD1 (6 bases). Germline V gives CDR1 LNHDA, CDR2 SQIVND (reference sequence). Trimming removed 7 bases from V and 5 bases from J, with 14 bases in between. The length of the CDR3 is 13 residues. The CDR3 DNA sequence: TGTGCCAGTACACGGCAGGGGAGGACTGAAGCTTTCTTT. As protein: CASTRQGRTEAFF.